This T cell receptor (beta chain) emerged from a study of T-cell memory formation after mild COVID-19. Across the whole study: TCR clusters were mostly donor specific.

The length of the CDR3 is 13 residues. Trimming cost V 6 bases and J 4 bases, with 12 bases left between them. Study-wide results and caveats: Balance between CD4 and CD8 was seen in clones contracting day 15 to 85, and a CD4+ lean was seen in later expanders. Cross-reactive memory seemingly joined, as some responding clones were found in pre-infection memory. Contracting CD8+ clones were enriched in EMRA, CD4+ mainly in CM and EM.

TCRdb passed the 5' RACE reads through MiXCR, listing each CDR3 protein once. This sample carries some 45,000 distinct CDR3 sequences, 25% to 35% of them seen once, and the ten largest clones take about 39%. This clonotype has just a few counts. Its antigen is unknown. Material for sequencing was PBMCs or a T cell subset sorted from them (not recorded which). The V gene is TRBV12-3 or TRBV12-4, the J gene TRBJ1-1; D may be TRBD1 (6 bases). The sequence was collected from a man in his late teens or twenties who had mild COVID-19 (a few samples of this study predate the infection). Cell type and time point are not known. Written as DNA, the CDR3 is TGTGCCAGCAGCCGAGGGGGGCTCACTGAAGCTTTCTTT. As protein: CASSRGGLTEAFF.